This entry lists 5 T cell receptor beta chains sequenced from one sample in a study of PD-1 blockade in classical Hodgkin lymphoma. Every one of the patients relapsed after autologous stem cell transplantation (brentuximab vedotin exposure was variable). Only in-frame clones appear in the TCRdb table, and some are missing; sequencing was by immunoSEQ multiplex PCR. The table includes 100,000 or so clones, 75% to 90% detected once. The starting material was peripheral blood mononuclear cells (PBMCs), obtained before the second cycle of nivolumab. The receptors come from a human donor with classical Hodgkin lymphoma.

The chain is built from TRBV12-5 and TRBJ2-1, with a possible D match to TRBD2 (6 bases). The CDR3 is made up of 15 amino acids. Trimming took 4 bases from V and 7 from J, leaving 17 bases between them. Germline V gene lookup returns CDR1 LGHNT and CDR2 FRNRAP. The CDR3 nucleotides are TGTGCTAGTGGTTCCCCCGTGTGGGGAGGAAATGAGCAGTTCTTC. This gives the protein CASGSPVWGGNEQFF.

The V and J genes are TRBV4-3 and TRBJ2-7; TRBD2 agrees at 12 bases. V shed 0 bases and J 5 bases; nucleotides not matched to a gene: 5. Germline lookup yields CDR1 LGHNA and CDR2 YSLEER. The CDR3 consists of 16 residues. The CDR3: CASSQDLGLAGNEQYF. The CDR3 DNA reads TGCGCCAGCAGCCAAGATCTAGGACTAGCGGGGAACGAGCAGTACTTC.

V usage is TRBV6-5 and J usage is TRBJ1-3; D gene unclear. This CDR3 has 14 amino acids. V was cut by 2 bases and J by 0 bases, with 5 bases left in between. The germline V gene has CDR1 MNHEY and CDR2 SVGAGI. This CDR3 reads CASSYQYSGNTIYF. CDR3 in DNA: TGTGCCAGCAGTTACCAGTACTCTGGAAACACCATATATTTT.

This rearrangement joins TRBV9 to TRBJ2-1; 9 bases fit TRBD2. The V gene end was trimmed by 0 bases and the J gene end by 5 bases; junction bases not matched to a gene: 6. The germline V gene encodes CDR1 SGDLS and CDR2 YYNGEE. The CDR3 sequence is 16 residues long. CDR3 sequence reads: CASSVEWLAGNNEQFF. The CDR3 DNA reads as TGTGCCAGCAGCGTAGAATGGCTAGCGGGGAACAATGAGCAGTTCTTC.

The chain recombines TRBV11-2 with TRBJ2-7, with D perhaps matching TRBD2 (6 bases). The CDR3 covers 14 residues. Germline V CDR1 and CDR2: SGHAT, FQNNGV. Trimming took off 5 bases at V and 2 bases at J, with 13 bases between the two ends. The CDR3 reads CASSPRGNAYEQYF. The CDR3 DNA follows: TGTGCCAGCAGCCCTCGGGGGAACGCCTACGAGCAGTACTTC. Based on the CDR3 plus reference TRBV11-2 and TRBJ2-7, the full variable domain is EAGVAQSPRYKIIEKRQSVAFWCNPISGHATLYWYQQILGQGPKLLIQFQNNGVVDDSQLPKDRFSAERLKGVDSTLKIQPAKLEDSAVYLCASSPRGNAYEQYFGPGTRLTVT.